This is a list of T cell receptor beta chains from one sample in a study of cytotoxic CD8 clonotypes in ibrutinib-treated CLL. Assay: immunoSEQ multiplex PCR; the TCRdb copy retains only in-frame clones and omits some. The data show 150,000 or so clones, with 81% seen just once and around 2.1% held by the top ten. The sample in question was PBMCs, obtained after 12 months of ibrutinib treatment. Every receptor here comes from a human donor with chronic lymphocytic leukemia. The CDR3 runs from the conserved cysteine through the conserved F or W. Each record gives: clone size, J gene, V gene, D gene, CDR3 DNA, CDR3 protein. D genes are given only for firm matches. Expanded clones are given a class, and other clones once, few, many or no size at all.

>NA|TRBJ1-2|TRBV7-2|NA
TGTGCCAGCAGCTTAATCAGGGTGGGGGGATATGGCTACACCTTC
CASSLIRVGGYGYTF
>NA|TRBJ2-2|TRBV7-9|TRBD1
TGTGCCAGCAGCTTAGCCGGACAGGGGAAGCCCGGGGAGCTGTTTTTT
CASSLAGQGKPGELFF
>NA|TRBJ1-1|TRBV4-2|NA
TGTGCCAGCAGCCTCGCGCGAGGGGCGAACACTGAAGCTTTCTTT
CASSLARGANTEAFF
>NA|TRBJ1-5|TRBV27|TRBD1
TGTGCCAGCAGTTCGCCATGGGACAGGGGGTTCAATCAGCCCCAGCATTTT
CASSSPWDRGFNQPQHF
>NA|TRBJ1-6|TRBV7-2|TRBD1
TGTGCCAGCAGCTTAGACAGGGGGAAGGGTTCACCCCTCCACTTT
CASSLDRGKGSPLHF
>NA|TRBJ1-3|TRBV6-1|NA
TGTGCCAGCAGTGACGGGCGTTCCTCTGGAAACACCATATATTTT
CASSDGRSSGNTIYF
>NA|TRBJ1-4|TRBV28|TRBD1
TGTGCCAGCAGCCGGGACAGGGATGTTGAAAAACTGTTTTTT
CASSRDRDVEKLFF
>few|TRBJ1-1|TRBV6-6|NA
TGTGCCAGTCGGAGAAATGAAGCTTTCTTT
CASRRNEAFF
>NA|TRBJ2-1|TRBV5-1|NA
TGCGCCAGCAGTTTGACTGGGAGTTGGGAGCAGTTCTTC
CASSLTGSWEQFF
>NA|TRBJ2-5|TRBV19|NA
TGTGCCAGTAGTAAACAGGACTGGCAAAAAGAGACCCAGTACTTC
CASSKQDWQKETQYF
>NA|TRBJ1-3|TRBV28|NA
TGTGCCAGCAGTTCCGCTTGGGGGAGCACTGGAAACACCATATATTTT
CASSSAWGSTGNTIYF
>NA|TRBJ2-7|TRBV21-1|NA
TGTGCCAGCAGCTCTAAAACCGGGACCCTCTCCTACGAGCAGTACTTC
CASSSKTGTLSYEQYF
>NA|TRBJ1-2|TRBV28|NA
TGTGCCAGCAGCGGGGGGGGCAGGGCTAACTATGGCTACACCTTC
CASSGGGRANYGYTF
>NA|TRBJ1-1|TRBV12-5|TRBD1
TGTGCTAGTGGTTTGAAAACAGGGGGCCGAACTGAAGCTTTCTTT
CASGLKTGGRTEAFF
>NA|TRBJ2-5|TRBV19|NA
TGTGCCAGTAGTAAGTTAGGGGAGACCCAGTACTTC
CASSKLGETQYF
>NA|TRBJ1-2|TRBV5-4|TRBD1
TGTGCCAGCAGCTTGAGACAGGGGGATGGCTACACCTTC
CASSLRQGDGYTF
>NA|TRBJ1-5|TRBV28|NA
TGTGCCAGCCGGGGGAGCAATCAGCCCCAGCATTTT
CASRGSNQPQHF
>NA|TRBJ1-2|TRBV5-8|TRBD1
TGTGCCAGCAGCCCGGACAGGGATTATGGCTACACCTTC
CASSPDRDYGYTF
>NA|TRBJ2-1|TRBV7-9|NA
TGTGCCAGCAGCTTGTTCCTGGGGGGAGACTCCTACAATGAGCAGTTCTTC
CASSLFLGGDSYNEQFF
>NA|TRBJ2-2|TRBV10-3|TRBD1
TGTGCCATCAACGGACAGGGGGGGACCGGGGAGCTGTTTTTT
CAINGQGGTGELFF
>NA|TRBJ2-5|TRBV28|TRBD2
TGTGCCAGCACTCCAAGACTAGCGGGAGGACAAGAGACCCAGTACTTC
CASTPRLAGGQETQYF
>once|TRBJ2-5|TRBV7-8|TRBD1
TGTGCCAGCAGCAAACGGACAGGTCAAGAGACCCAGTACTTC
CASSKRTGQETQYF
>NA|TRBJ1-3|TRBV2|NA
TGCGCTACAGACTCTGGAAACACCATATATTTT
CATDSGNTIYF
>NA|TRBJ1-2|TRBV10-3|NA
TGTGCCATCAGTGACAGGGGAGAAGCTAACTATGGCTACACCTTC
CAISDRGEANYGYTF
>NA|TRBJ2-2|TRBV4-3|TRBD1
TGCGCCAGCAGCCAGCACAGGGGGACCCTTCCCGGGGAGCTGTTTTTT
CASSQHRGTLPGELFF
>NA|TRBJ1-2|TRBV30|TRBD1
TGTGCCCCTTTGGACAGGTCCTATGGCTACACCTTC
CAPLDRSYGYTF
>NA|TRBJ1-2|TRBV19|NA
TGTGCCAGTAGTATAGGGCGGGCACAGCTTTCTAACTATGGCTACACCTTC
CASSIGRAQLSNYGYTF